This T cell receptor (beta chain) was sequenced in a study of identical twins. Findings and limits, study-wide: Cross-sectional statistics underpinned the conclusions; the same donors were not followed. Abundant cord blood beta clonotypes carried fewer insertions; memory repertoires showed none. Alpha sequences that were out-of-frame and twin-shared showed an excess of low generation probability.

The germline gives CDR1 LNHNV, CDR2 YYDKDF (reference sequence). V gave up 1 base and J gave up 7 bases, with 11 bases separating them. There are 14 residues in the CDR3. Notes on this clonotype: The antigen is not known.

Each cDNA held unique molecular identifiers, and template switching gave it a universal primer site. MiXCR, run by TCRdb on the 5' RACE reads, gives a single entry per CDR3 protein. The data contain roughly 470,000 distinct CDR3 sequences, around 15% of them singletons. This sample also belongs to another study, concerning yellow fever vaccine responses in identical twins.

The source material was CD4+ T cells sorted from blood. This rearrangement joins TRBV15 to TRBJ2-1; D possibly uses TRBD1 or TRBD2 (6 bases each). The receptor was isolated from a woman between 18 and 30 years old in good health. The CDR3 protein is CATSRVGGWNEQFF. The DNA of the CDR3 is TGTGCCACCAGCAGAGTCGGGGGCTGGAATGAGCAGTTCTTC.